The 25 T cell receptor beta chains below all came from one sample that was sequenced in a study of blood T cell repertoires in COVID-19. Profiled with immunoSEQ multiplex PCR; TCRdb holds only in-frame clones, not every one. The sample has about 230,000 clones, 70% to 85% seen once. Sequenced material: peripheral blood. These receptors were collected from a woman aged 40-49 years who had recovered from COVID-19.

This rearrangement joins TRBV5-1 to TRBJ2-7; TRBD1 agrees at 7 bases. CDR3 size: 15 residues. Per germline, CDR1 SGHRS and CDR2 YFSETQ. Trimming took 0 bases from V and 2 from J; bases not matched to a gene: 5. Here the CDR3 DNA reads TGCGCCAGCAGCTTGGGGCAGGGGGTCACCTACGAGCAGTACTTC. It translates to CASSLGQGVTYEQYF.

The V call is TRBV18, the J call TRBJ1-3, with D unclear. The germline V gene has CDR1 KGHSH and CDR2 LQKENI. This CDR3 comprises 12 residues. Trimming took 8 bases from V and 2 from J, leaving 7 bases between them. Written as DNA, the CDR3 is TGTGCCAGCCACAACACTGGAAACACCATATATTTT. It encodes CASHNTGNTIYF.

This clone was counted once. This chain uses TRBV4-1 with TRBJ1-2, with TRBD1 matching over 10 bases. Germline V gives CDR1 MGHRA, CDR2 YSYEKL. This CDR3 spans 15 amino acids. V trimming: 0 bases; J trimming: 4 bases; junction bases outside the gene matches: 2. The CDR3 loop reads CASSQEGQGGYGYTF. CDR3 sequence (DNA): TGCGCCAGCAGCCAAGAAGGACAGGGGGGCTATGGCTACACCTTC.

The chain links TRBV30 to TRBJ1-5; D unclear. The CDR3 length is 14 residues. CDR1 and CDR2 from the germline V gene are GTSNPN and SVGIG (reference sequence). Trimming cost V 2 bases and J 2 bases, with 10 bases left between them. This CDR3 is CAWSSIGGNQPQHF. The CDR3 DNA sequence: TGTGCCTGGAGTTCCATCGGGGGCAATCAGCCCCAGCATTTT.

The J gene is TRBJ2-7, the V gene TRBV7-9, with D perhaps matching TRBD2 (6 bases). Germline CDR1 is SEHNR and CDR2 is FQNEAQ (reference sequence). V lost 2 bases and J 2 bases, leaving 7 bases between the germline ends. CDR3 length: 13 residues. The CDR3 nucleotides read TGTGCCAGCAGCTTATGGGGGGCCTACGAGCAGTACTTC. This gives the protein CASSLWGAYEQYF.

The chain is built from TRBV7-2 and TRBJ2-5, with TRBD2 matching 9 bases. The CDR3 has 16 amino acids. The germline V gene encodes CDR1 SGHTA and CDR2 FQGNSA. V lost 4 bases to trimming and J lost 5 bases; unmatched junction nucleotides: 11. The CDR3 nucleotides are TGTGCCAGCAGCTCTAGGCGGGGGGGGCCTAGGGAGACCCAGTACTTC. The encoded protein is CASSSRRGGPRETQYF.

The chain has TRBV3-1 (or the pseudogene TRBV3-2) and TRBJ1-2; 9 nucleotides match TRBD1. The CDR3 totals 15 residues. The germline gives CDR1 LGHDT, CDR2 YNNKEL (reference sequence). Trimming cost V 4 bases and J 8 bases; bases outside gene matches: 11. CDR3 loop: CASSPHLGQGYGYTF. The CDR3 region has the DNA TGTGCCAGCAGCCCGCACTTGGGACAGGGTTACGGCTACACCTTC.

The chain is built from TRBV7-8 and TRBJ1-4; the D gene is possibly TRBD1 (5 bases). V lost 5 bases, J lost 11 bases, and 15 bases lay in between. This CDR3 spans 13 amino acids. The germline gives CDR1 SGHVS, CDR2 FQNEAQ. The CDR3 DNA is TGTGCCAGCAGCCGGGGCAGGTCCGGTAAACTGTTTTTT. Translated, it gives CASSRGRSGKLFF.

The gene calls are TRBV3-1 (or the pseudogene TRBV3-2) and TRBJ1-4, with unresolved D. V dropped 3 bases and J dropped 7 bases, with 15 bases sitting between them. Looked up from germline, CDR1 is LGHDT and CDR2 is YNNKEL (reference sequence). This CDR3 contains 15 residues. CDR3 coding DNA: TGTGCCAGCAGCCAGGAAGAACAAAGGAGTGAAAAACTGTTTTTT. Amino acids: CASSQEEQRSEKLFF.

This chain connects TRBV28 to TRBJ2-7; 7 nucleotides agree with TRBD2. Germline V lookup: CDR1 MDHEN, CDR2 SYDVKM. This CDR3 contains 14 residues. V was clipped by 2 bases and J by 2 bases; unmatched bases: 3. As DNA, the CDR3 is TGTGCCAGCAGTTTAGGGGGGGGAACCTACGAGCAGTACTTC. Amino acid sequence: CASSLGGGTYEQYF. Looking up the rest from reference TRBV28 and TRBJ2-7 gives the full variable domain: DVKVTQSSRYLVKRTGEKVFLECVQDMDHENMFWYRQDPGLGLRLIYFSYDVKMKEKGDIPEGYSVSREKKERFSLILESASTNQTSMYLCASSLGGGTYEQYFGPGTRLTVT.

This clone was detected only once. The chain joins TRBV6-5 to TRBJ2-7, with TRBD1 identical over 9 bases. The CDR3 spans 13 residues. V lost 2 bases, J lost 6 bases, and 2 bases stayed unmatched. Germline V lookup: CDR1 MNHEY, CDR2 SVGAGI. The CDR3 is CASSYGQGREQYF. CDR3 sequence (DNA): TGTGCCAGCAGTTACGGACAGGGGCGCGAGCAGTACTTC.

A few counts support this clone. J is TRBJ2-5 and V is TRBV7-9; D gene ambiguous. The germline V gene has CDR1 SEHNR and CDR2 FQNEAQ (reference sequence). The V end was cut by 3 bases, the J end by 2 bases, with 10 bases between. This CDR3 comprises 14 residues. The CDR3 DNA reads TGTGCCAGCAGCTTCGTAGGCGGTCAAGAGACCCAGTACTTC. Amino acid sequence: CASSFVGGQETQYF.

This CDR3 reads CASSLRGRETLHF. CDR3 coding DNA: TGTGCCAGCAGCTTACGCGGTCGGGAAACCCTCCACTTT. The V gene is TRBV7-2, the J gene TRBJ1-6; the D is unclear. Germline loops: CDR1 SGHTA, CDR2 FQGNSA. The V gene lost 2 bases and the J gene lost 14 bases, with 13 bases spanning the gap. This CDR3 is built from 13 residues.

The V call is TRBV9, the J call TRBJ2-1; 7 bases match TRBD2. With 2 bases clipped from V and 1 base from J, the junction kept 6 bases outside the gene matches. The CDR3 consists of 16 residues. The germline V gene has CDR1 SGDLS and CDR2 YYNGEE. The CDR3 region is CASSVGGGISYNEQFF. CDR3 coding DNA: TGTGCCAGCAGCGTTGGCGGGGGTATATCCTACAATGAGCAGTTCTTC.

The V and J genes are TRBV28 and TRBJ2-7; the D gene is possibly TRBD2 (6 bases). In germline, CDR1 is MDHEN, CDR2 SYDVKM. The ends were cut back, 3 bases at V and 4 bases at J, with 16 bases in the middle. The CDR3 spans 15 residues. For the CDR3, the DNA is TGTGCCAGCAGTTTGACAAAGGCAGGGAGGTACGAGCAGTACTTC. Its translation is CASSLTKAGRYEQYF.

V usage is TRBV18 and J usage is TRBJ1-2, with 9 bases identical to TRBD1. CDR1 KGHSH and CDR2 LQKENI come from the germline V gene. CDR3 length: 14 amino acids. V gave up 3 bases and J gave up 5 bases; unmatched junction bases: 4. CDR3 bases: TGTGCCAGCTCACCGGCCGGGACAGGGTATGGCTACACCTTC. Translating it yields CASSPAGTGYGYTF.

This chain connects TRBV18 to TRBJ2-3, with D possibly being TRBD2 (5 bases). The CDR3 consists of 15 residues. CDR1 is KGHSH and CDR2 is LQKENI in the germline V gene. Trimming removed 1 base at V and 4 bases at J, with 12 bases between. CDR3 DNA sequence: TGTGCCAGCTCACCACGGGCTAGCATATCAGATACGCAGTATTTT. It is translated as CASSPRASISDTQYF.

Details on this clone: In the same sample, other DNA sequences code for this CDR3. The CDR3 is CASSQDLTDYGYTF. The DNA of the CDR3 is TGTGCCAGCAGCCAAGATTTGACAGACTATGGCTACACCTTC. The chain carries TRBV3-1 (or the pseudogene TRBV3-2) and TRBJ1-2, with D maybe TRBD1 (5 bases). The V end was cut by 0 bases, the J end by 3 bases, with 8 bases between. The CDR3 runs to 14 residues. Germline V lookup: CDR1 LGHDT, CDR2 YNNKEL (reference sequence).

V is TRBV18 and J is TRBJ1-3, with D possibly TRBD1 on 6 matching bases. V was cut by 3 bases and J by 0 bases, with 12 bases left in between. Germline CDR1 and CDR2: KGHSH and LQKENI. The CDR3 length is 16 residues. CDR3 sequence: CASSPRQASSGNTIYF. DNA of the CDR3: TGTGCCAGCTCACCTAGACAGGCCAGCTCTGGAAACACCATATATTTT.

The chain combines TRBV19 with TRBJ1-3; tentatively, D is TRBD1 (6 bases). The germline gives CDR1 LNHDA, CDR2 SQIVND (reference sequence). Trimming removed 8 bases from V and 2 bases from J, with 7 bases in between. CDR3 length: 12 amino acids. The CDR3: CASQGTGNTIYF. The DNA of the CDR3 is TGTGCCAGTCAGGGGACTGGAAACACCATATATTTT.

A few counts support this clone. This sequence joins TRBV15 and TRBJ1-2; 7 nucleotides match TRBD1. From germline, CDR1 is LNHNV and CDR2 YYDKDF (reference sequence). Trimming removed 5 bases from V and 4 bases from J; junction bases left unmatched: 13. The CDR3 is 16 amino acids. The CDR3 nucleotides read TGTGCCACCAGCGGGGGGACAGTCCTTACGGGCTATGGCTACACCTTC. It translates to CATSGGTVLTGYGYTF.

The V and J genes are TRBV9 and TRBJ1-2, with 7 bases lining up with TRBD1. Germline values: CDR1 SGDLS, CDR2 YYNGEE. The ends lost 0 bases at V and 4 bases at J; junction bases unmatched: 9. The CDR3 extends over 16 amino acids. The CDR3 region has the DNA TGTGCCAGCAGCGTAGCTAGCAGACAGGGCGGCTATGGCTACACCTTC. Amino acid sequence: CASSVASRQGGYGYTF.

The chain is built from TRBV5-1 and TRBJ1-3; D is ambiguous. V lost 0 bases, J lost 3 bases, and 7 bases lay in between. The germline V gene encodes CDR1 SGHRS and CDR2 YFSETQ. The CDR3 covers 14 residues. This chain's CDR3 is CASSLGALGNTIYF. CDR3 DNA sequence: TGCGCCAGCAGCTTGGGGGCGCTTGGAAACACCATATATTTT. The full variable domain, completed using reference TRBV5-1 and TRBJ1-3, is KAGVTQTPRYLIKTRGQQVTLSCSPISGHRSVSWYQQTPGQGLQFLFEYFSETQRNKGNFPGRFSGRQFSNSRSEMNVSTLELGDSALYLCASSLGALGNTIYFGEGSWLTVV.

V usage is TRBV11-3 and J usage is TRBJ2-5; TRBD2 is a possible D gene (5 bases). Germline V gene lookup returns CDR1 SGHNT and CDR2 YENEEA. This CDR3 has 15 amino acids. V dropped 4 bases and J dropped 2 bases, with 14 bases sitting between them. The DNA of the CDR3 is TGTGCCAGCAGCTCGGGAACTACAAGTCAAGAGACCCAGTACTTC. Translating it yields CASSSGTTSQETQYF. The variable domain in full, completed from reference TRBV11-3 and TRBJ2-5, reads EAGVVQSPRYKIIEKKQPVAFWCNPISGHNTLYWYLQNLGQGPELLIRYENEEAVDDSQLPKDRFSAERLKGVDSTLKIQPAELGDSAVYLCASSSGTTSQETQYFGPGTRLLVL.

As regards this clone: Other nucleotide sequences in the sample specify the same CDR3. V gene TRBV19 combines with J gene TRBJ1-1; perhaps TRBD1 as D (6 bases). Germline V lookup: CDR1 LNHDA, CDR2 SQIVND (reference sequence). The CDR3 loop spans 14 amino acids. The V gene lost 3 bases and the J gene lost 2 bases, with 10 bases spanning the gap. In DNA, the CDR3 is TGTGCCAGTAGTATTGGACAGCTAAACACTGAAGCTTTCTTT. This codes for CASSIGQLNTEAFF.